This T cell receptor beta chain was sequenced in a study of CD8+ T cells in alopecia areata. Study-wide findings and caveats: More clonal than normal scalp was lesional scalp, particularly alopecia totalis/universalis. Mice showed clearer TCR sharing than patients did, a gap that was possibly HLA-related. Alphabeta T cells residing in normal skin are also sequenced in scalp samples.

The CDR3 extends over 18 amino acids. The germline gives CDR1 KGHSH, CDR2 LQKENI. The V and J ends lost 1 base and 8 bases, in that order; junction bases with no gene match: 13. In regard to this clone: Its matching antigen is unknown.

In a group of about 5 patients, CD4+ cells were sorted into CD25+CD127- cells. In alopecia areata patients, both lesional scalp punch biopsies and peripheral blood were collected. cDNA prepared by RNA extraction and subsequent reverse transcription served as the template for sequencing. The data were produced by immunoSEQ multiplex PCR, yet TCRdb's version contains in-frame clones alone and is incomplete. The repertoire holds 37,000 or so clones, with under 65% as singletons. This sequence originates from a human donor with alopecia areata. V is TRBV18 and J is TRBJ2-1; 11 bases match TRBD2. Sequenced input: CD4+ Tregs sorted from blood. The CDR3 loop is CASSPLASGGHRWDEQFF. For the CDR3, the DNA is TGTGCCAGCTCACCACTGGCTAGCGGGGGGCACAGATGGGATGAGCAGTTCTTC.